The 30 T cell receptor beta chains below were found in one sample sequenced in a study of T-cell reconstitution after alpha-beta-depleted transplantation in children (dated by TCRdb to the mid-2010s). Library preparation employed PCR. The run used an Illumina HiSeq 2500. Molecular barcoding was employed in the preparation of TCR libraries, with unique molecular identifiers being used to normalize TCRbeta repertoire quantification. The raw public reads went through TCRdb reprocessing: fastp at Q25, MiXCR clone calling, in-frame beta chains kept. Entries that share a CDR3 protein sequence are merged under the most common genes and DNA. This sample is represented by hundreds of thousands of distinct CDR3 sequences; about 10% of them were singletons. The top ten clonotypes cover roughly 3.9% of the sample. Material: PBMCs from the stem cell graft donor, obtained from the stem cell graft. These receptors all stem from a human donor who donated a stem cell graft to a child with acute myeloid leukemia.

The table lists this clonotype with many counts. V is TRBV6-5 and J is TRBJ2-1; a possible D gene is TRBD2 (6 bases). Germline CDR1 and CDR2: MNHEY and SVGAGI. V lost 4 bases and J 0 bases, leaving 10 bases between the germline ends. CDR3 length: 15 amino acids. The CDR3 is CASSFRGISYNEQFF. In DNA form, the CDR3 reads TGTGCCAGCAGTTTTCGGGGGATCTCCTACAATGAGCAGTTCTTC.

A few counts support this clonotype. The J gene is TRBJ2-1, the V gene TRBV12-3 or TRBV12-4; 7 bases line up with TRBD1. V shed 7 bases and J 8 bases; nucleotides not matched to a gene: 11. This CDR3 is built from 14 residues. The CDR3 DNA sequence: TGTGCCAGCACCCGAGGGGGCGGAGGATATGAGCAGTTCTTC. It codes for CASTRGGGGYEQFF.

V is TRBV7-2 and J is TRBJ2-1; D is possibly TRBD1 or TRBD2 (6 bases each). The ends were cut back, 7 bases at V and 5 bases at J, with 18 bases in the middle. This CDR3 spans 15 amino acids. Germline V gene lookup returns CDR1 SGHTA and CDR2 FQGNSA. The CDR3 nucleotides are TGTGCCAGCACCTCAAGAGGGGGAGGTAACAATGAGCAGTTCTTC. This translates into CASTSRGGGNNEQFF.

This clonotype was observed a handful of times. This chain links TRBV12-3 or TRBV12-4 with TRBJ1-1; D uncertain. V was pared by 6 bases and J by 6 bases, with 8 bases between. This CDR3 contains 11 residues. This chain's CDR3 is CASSPGAEAFF. CDR3 DNA sequence: TGTGCCAGCAGCCCTGGGGCTGAAGCTTTCTTT.

In its sample, this clonotype was seen many times. The rearrangement joins TRBV6-2 or TRBV6-3 to TRBJ2-4; D is perhaps TRBD1 (5 bases). The CDR3 has 17 residues. V lost 2 bases to trimming and J lost 5 bases, with 19 bases between them. The germline V gene encodes CDR1 MNHEY and CDR2 SVGEGT. Written as DNA, the CDR3 is TGTGCCAGCAGTTACCGCCAGGGTATGACAGTGGAAAACATTCAGTACTTC. Protein: CASSYRQGMTVENIQYF.

The V call is TRBV29-1, the J call TRBJ2-7; TRBD2 matches 12 bases. Germline V CDR1 and CDR2: SQVTM, ANQGSEA. The length of the CDR3 is 13 residues. V was pared by 7 bases and J by 6 bases, with 7 bases of the junction left unmatched. CDR3 sequence: CSARLAGEGEQYF. The CDR3 DNA follows: TGCAGCGCCCGACTAGCGGGAGAAGGCGAGCAGTACTTC.

Many counts were recorded for this clonotype. The genes are TRBV7-9 and TRBJ2-1; 8 nucleotides agree with TRBD2. The CDR3 is made up of 16 amino acids. Germline V gene sequence: CDR1 SEHNR, CDR2 FQNEAQ (reference sequence). Unmatched junction bases numbered 9, after V lost 5 bases and J lost 3 bases. The CDR3 bases are TGTGCCAGCAGCCCACCCGGGGGGGTAAACTACAATGAGCAGTTCTTC. This sequence encodes CASSPPGGVNYNEQFF.

This clonotype was seen a handful of times. In DNA form, the CDR3 reads TGCGCCAGCAGCCCTTCTCAAGTTCAGGGTTCCTACGAGCAGTACTTC. Amino acids: CASSPSQVQGSYEQYF. The V gene is TRBV5-1, the J gene TRBJ2-7; tentative D call: TRBD1 (5 bases). Per the germline V gene, CDR1 is SGHRS and CDR2 is YFSETQ. V gave up 4 bases and J gave up 1 base, with 18 bases separating them. This CDR3 has 16 residues.

The table lists this clonotype with a few counts. The chain recombines TRBV7-9 with TRBJ2-7; 7 bases are a match to TRBD2. V lost 1 base and J lost 1; bases outside the gene matches: 10. The CDR3 is made up of 17 amino acids. Per germline, CDR1 SEHNR and CDR2 FQNEAQ (reference sequence). CDR3 bases: TGTGCCAGCAGCTTAGGAGCGGGGACCCCGGGGTCCTACGAGCAGTACTTC. Translated, it gives CASSLGAGTPGSYEQYF.

To note about this clonotype: A much bigger clone sits one base away, suggesting this may be a read error. The V gene is TRBV20-1, the J gene TRBJ2-7, with TRBD1 matching 8 bases. The CDR3 has 15 residues. The V gene's germline CDR1 is DFQATT and CDR2 SNEGSKA (reference sequence). CDR3: CCARDRWQGAREQYF. CDR3 nucleotides: TGCTGTGCTAGAGATAGGTGGCAGGGGGCTAGGGAGCAGTACTTC.

The gene calls are TRBV10-3 and TRBJ2-1; D tentatively reads TRBD1 or TRBD2 (7 bases each). V lost 2 bases, J lost 9 bases, and 32 bases lay in between. Germline CDR1 and CDR2: ENHRY and SYGVKD. The CDR3 extends over 20 amino acids. The DNA for the CDR3 is TGTGCCATCAGTGAGGATTACAGGGGACTAAACTTAAGGATTACGATTGAGCAGTTCTTC. Translation gives CAISEDYRGLNLRITIEQFF.

This clonotype was picked up many times. The chain combines TRBV7-6 with TRBJ1-3; possibly TRBD1 for D (5 bases). Trimming pared 2 bases from V and 0 bases from J, leaving 11 bases between. The CDR3 loop spans 16 amino acids. Germline-derived CDR1 and CDR2 are SGHVS and FNYEAQ. CDR3 protein: CASSLSGGDSGNTIYF. DNA of the CDR3: TGTGCCAGCAGCTTATCCGGAGGGGACTCTGGAAACACCATATATTTT.

A few counts support this clonotype. CDR3 nucleotide sequence: TGTGCCAGCAGCCAAGCCAGACCCTACGACAATGAGCAGTTCTTC. Its protein product is CASSQARPYDNEQFF. The chain links TRBV3-1 to TRBJ2-1, with D unclear. Per the germline V gene, CDR1 is LGHDT and CDR2 is YNNKEL (reference sequence). Trimming cost V 1 base and J 5 bases, with 12 bases left between them. The CDR3 spans 15 residues.

This clonotype was detected only a few times. V is TRBV6-5 and J is TRBJ1-4; no reliable D call. This CDR3 has 14 amino acids. The germline V gene has CDR1 MNHEY and CDR2 SVGAGI. Trimming took off 2 bases at V and 7 bases at J, with 11 bases between the two ends. CDR3 region: CASSYGPGPEKLFF. CDR3 DNA sequence: TGTGCCAGCAGTTACGGTCCGGGTCCTGAAAAACTGTTTTTT.

The chain has TRBV5-6 and TRBJ2-1, with 13 nucleotides matching TRBD2. The CDR3 is made up of 16 amino acids. Trimming cost V 4 bases and J 3 bases; bases outside gene matches: 4. Germline CDR1 reads SGHDT; CDR2 reads YYEEEE. The CDR3 nucleotides read TGTGCCAGCAGCGGCGGACTAGCGGGAGTCTACAATGAGCAGTTCTTC. The encoded protein is CASSGGLAGVYNEQFF.

The chain couples TRBV20-1 to TRBJ2-1; D ambiguous. The germline gives CDR1 DFQATT, CDR2 SNEGSKA (reference sequence). This CDR3 spans 14 amino acids. V was shortened by 3 bases and J by 1 base, with 10 bases between the two germline ends. Written as DNA, the CDR3 is TGCAGTGCTAGGAGGAGTGGGTCCTACAATGAGCAGTTCTTC. Its protein is CSARRSGSYNEQFF.

This clonotype was found many times. V is TRBV5-6 and J is TRBJ2-7, with D possibly matching TRBD1 (6 bases). Between the trimmed V and J ends, which lost 5 bases and 0 bases, there was a span of 12 bases. The germline V gene has CDR1 SGHDT and CDR2 YYEEEE. The CDR3 covers 14 residues. The CDR3 region is CASSSQGFSYEQYF. As DNA, the CDR3 is TGTGCCAGCAGTTCCCAGGGGTTCTCCTACGAGCAGTACTTC.

This clonotype was counted only a few times. The chain has TRBV4-3 and TRBJ2-1; D unresolved. From germline, CDR1 is LGHNA and CDR2 YSLEER. This CDR3 contains 16 residues. Trimming took 2 bases from V and 1 from J, leaving 12 bases between them. The CDR3 coding sequence is TGCGCCAGCAGCCAATTCGGAGCGAGGTCCTACAATGAGCAGTTCTTC. Residues: CASSQFGARSYNEQFF.

The chain uses TRBV12-3 or TRBV12-4 and TRBJ1-1; no reliable D call. Trimming left V 5 bases short and J 6 bases short, with 19 bases between. The CDR3 loop spans 15 amino acids. The CDR3 DNA sequence: TGTGCCAGCAGTAAGTCGGACGGGGAGAGGGCTGAAGCTTTCTTT. This codes for CASSKSDGERAEAFF.

The chain is built from TRBV29-1 and TRBJ2-6, with a tentative D call TRBD1 (5 bases). The germline V and J ends were trimmed by 4 bases and 0 bases, with 10 bases remaining between them. This CDR3 is 15 amino acids long. Germline V gene sequence: CDR1 SQVTM, CDR2 ANQGSEA. CDR3 sequence reads: CSVGSGNSGANVLTF. The CDR3 DNA is TGCAGCGTTGGTTCAGGGAACTCTGGGGCCAACGTCCTGACTTTC.

A few counts support this clonotype. The chain carries TRBV29-1 and TRBJ2-1; D gene uncertain. This CDR3 is 12 amino acids long. Germline CDR1 and CDR2: SQVTM and ANQGSEA. V was pared by 4 bases and J by 4 bases, with 8 bases between. This CDR3 reads CSVGPGYNEQFF. The CDR3 bases are TGCAGCGTTGGCCCCGGTTACAATGAGCAGTTCTTC.

There are many counts of this clonotype. J is TRBJ2-1 and V is TRBV7-2; the match to TRBD2 covers 7 bases. This CDR3 has 13 residues. Trimming cost V 8 bases and J 9 bases; bases outside gene matches: 10. Germline V gene data show CDR1 as SGHTA and CDR2 as FQGNSA. CDR3 loop: CASGRDRQGEQFF. Here the CDR3 DNA reads TGTGCCAGCGGGAGGGACCGTCAGGGTGAGCAGTTCTTC. The variable domain in full, with the rest retrieved from reference TRBV7-2 and TRBJ2-1, is GAGVSQSPSNKVTEKGKDVELRCDPISGHTALYWYRQSLGQGLEFLIYFQGNSAPDKSGLPSDRFSAERTGGSVSTLTIQRTQQEDSAVYLCASGRDRQGEQFFGPGTRLTVL.

This clonotype has more than one count but fewer than ten. The chain combines TRBV7-2 with TRBJ2-7; D possibly uses TRBD1 or TRBD2 (5 bases each). The CDR3 runs to 13 residues. Deletions cut 5 bases from V and 2 bases from J, with 10 bases between. The germline V gene encodes CDR1 SGHTA and CDR2 FQGNSA. Here the CDR3 DNA reads TGTGCCAGCAGCCGGGACGGACCCTACGAGCAGTACTTC. Its translation: CASSRDGPYEQYF.

The V gene is TRBV20-1, the J gene TRBJ2-3; 9 positions agree with TRBD1. Germline lookup yields CDR1 DFQATT and CDR2 SNEGSKA (reference sequence). With V trimmed by 0 bases and J by 4 bases, 5 bases remained unmatched. CDR3 length equals 15 residues. CDR3 sequence (DNA): TGCAGTGCTAGAGACGGGGGACAGGGACCAGATACGCAGTATTTT. Translating it yields CSARDGGQGPDTQYF.

V and J are TRBV4-2 and TRBJ2-7; 7 bases agree with TRBD2. J lost 2 bases, V lost 2 bases, and 3 bases had no gene match. There are 14 residues in the CDR3. Germline V CDR1 and CDR2: LGHNA, YNFKEQ. The CDR3 is CASSQSGAPYEQYF. Written as DNA, the CDR3 is TGTGCCAGCAGCCAAAGCGGGGCCCCCTACGAGCAGTACTTC.

The gene calls are TRBV5-1 and TRBJ1-2; D might be TRBD1 (5 bases). Trimming pared 3 bases from V and 2 bases from J, leaving 14 bases between. CDR3 length: 15 residues. Germline CDR1 reads SGHRS; CDR2 reads YFSETQ. CDR3 loop: CASSWGGTENYGYTF. CDR3 nucleotide sequence: TGCGCCAGCAGCTGGGGAGGGACGGAAAACTATGGCTACACCTTC.

This clonotype was counted between two and nine times. The CDR3 sequence is CASSPRRGTDTQYF. CDR3 coding DNA: TGTGCCAGCAGCCCTAGGAGAGGCACAGATACGCAGTATTTT. The V and J genes are TRBV14 and TRBJ2-3; D uncertain. CDR3 size: 14 residues. The V and J ends lost 4 bases and 1 base respectively, with 9 bases between them. Looked up from germline, CDR1 is SGHDN and CDR2 is FVKESK.

This clonotype was counted ten times or more. The V call is TRBV12-3 or TRBV12-4, the J call TRBJ2-5; D gene uncertain. Trimming removed 5 bases at V and 5 bases at J, with 6 bases between. The CDR3 is 11 residues long. Here the CDR3 DNA reads TGTGCCAGCAGTATATTCGAGACCCAGTACTTC. The encoded protein is CASSIFETQYF.

On this clonotype itself: With a much larger clone just one base away, this may be a read error. The V gene is TRBV6-4, the J gene TRBJ2-3; D not certain. The CDR3 runs 11 residues. Germline CDR1 and CDR2: MRHNA and SNTAGT. Trimming removed 6 bases from V and 6 bases from J, with 7 bases in between. The CDR3 bases are TGTGCCAGCAGGGACCCGGATACGCAGTATTTT. It is translated as CASRDPDTQYF.

This clonotype was seen a handful of times. V usage is TRBV4-1 and J usage is TRBJ2-7, with unresolved D. CDR1 and CDR2 from the germline V gene are MGHRA and YSYEKL. There are 14 residues in the CDR3. Between the trimmed V and J ends, which lost 0 bases and 6 bases, there was a span of 12 bases. CDR3 nucleotides: TGCGCCAGCAGCCAAGATTTGGGTGGTGGCGAGCAGTACTTC. Translated, it gives CASSQDLGGGEQYF.